Following are 5 T cell receptor beta chains from one sample sequenced in a study of T cells in localized non-small cell lung cancer. Repertoires were generated with immunoSEQ multiplex PCR, while TCRdb's copy carries only in-frame clones and drops some. Among about 59,000 clones listed, about 89% were seen once. The starting material was peripheral blood, obtained before any cancer treatment. All receptors derive from a man aged 35 to 69 with stage I lung adenocarcinoma.

The rearrangement uses TRBV20-1 and TRBJ1-1; D is undetermined. This CDR3 comprises 11 residues. The V end was cut by 3 bases, the J end by 10 bases, with 12 bases between. Germline V gives CDR1 DFQATT, CDR2 SNEGSKA (reference sequence). The CDR3 sequence: CSARDPGGAFF. CDR3 nucleotide sequence: TGCAGTGCTAGGGACCCGGGAGGAGCTTTCTTT.

In this sample, this clone turned up a few times. The rearrangement links TRBV11-3 to TRBJ2-2; TRBD2 is a possible D gene (7 bases). V lost 3 bases to trimming and J lost 4 bases, with 9 bases between them. Germline CDR1 reads SGHNT; CDR2 reads YENEEA. The CDR3 loop spans 14 amino acids. In nucleotides, the CDR3 is TGTGCCAGCAGCTTTCGGGGGGCCACCGGGGAGCTGTTTTTT. As protein: CASSFRGATGELFF.

CDR3 bases: TGTGCCAGCAGCGAACGGTCCAGTCAAGAGACCCAGTACTTC. Translating gives CASSERSSQETQYF. The chain recombines TRBV7-9 with TRBJ2-5; no definite D call. V lost 5 bases and J lost 2, with 12 bases in between. Looked up from germline, CDR1 is SEHNR and CDR2 is FQNEAQ (reference sequence). This CDR3 is built from 14 residues.

The chain links TRBV5-1 to TRBJ1-1; D is ambiguous. The V gene's germline CDR1 is SGHRS and CDR2 YFSETQ. This CDR3 has 16 residues. Trimming shortened V by 0 bases and J by 4 bases, and 16 bases separated the two germline ends. As DNA, the CDR3 is TGCGCCAGCAGCTTGGTATCTCGAGCGGTGCCCACTGAAGCTTTCTTT. It translates to CASSLVSRAVPTEAFF.

V and J are TRBV4-3 and TRBJ2-7; TRBD1 is a possible D gene (6 bases). The CDR3 is 15 amino acids. The V and J ends lost 4 bases and 3 bases respectively, with 16 bases between them. Germline V gene lookup returns CDR1 LGHNA and CDR2 YSLEER. CDR3 DNA sequence: TGCGCCAGCAGCCCTCCCCCCAGGGGTCGCTACGAGCAGTACTTC. It encodes CASSPPPRGRYEQYF.